Following are 28 T cell receptor beta chains from one sample sequenced in a study of T cells in Graves' hyperthyroidism and ophthalmopathy. TCR beta CDR3 regions were amplified from RNA transcripts. TCR CDR3 underwent first-round RT-PCR with the HTBI primer set. A single record per CDR3 protein comes from TCRdb applying MiXCR to the multiplex PCR reads. The sample contains fewer than 450,000 distinct CDR3 sequences, around 15% of which appear only once. The sample was blood. These receptor sequences come from a man aged 50 to 59 with Graves' ophthalmopathy.

DNA for the CDR3: TGCGCCAGCGGAAAAGGGACTAGCGGCGAAGAGACCCAGTACTTC. Translation: CASGKGTSGEETQYF. The V gene is TRBV5-1, the J gene TRBJ2-5; 11 bases line up with TRBD2. This CDR3 is built from 15 residues. Germline CDR1 reads SGHRS; CDR2 reads YFSETQ. V lost 7 bases and J lost 3; bases outside the gene matches: 8.

This chain joins TRBV28 and TRBJ1-4, with 7 positions matching TRBD1. Germline CDR1 and CDR2: MDHEN and SYDVKM. The CDR3 runs to 14 residues. The J segment lost 7 bases and the V segment lost 7 bases, leaving 9 bases of the junction unmatched. In nucleotides, the CDR3 is TGTGCCAGCATACTTACAGGGGCGGGTGAAAAACTGTTTTTT. Its protein is CASILTGAGEKLFF.

Only a few counts were recorded for this clonotype. The CDR3 coding sequence is TGTGCCAGTAGTCTAGGGAACACCGGAGGCGATGAGCAGTTCTTC. This sequence encodes CASSLGNTGGDEQFF. V and J are TRBV19 and TRBJ2-1; maybe TRBD2 (5 bases). V was shortened by 5 bases and J by 8 bases, with 19 bases between the two germline ends. CDR1 and CDR2 from the germline V gene are LNHDA and SQIVND (reference sequence). This CDR3 contains 15 residues.

The chain uses TRBV10-3 and TRBJ2-6; no reliable D call. V was clipped by 3 bases and J by 3 bases, with 9 bases between them. Germline V gene data show CDR1 as ENHRY and CDR2 as SYGVKD. This CDR3 region has 15 residues. The CDR3 DNA reads as TGTGCCATCAGTGAATCGGCCTGTGGGGCCAACGTCCTGACTTTC. Amino acids: CAISESACGANVLTF.

In its sample, this clonotype was seen many times. The chain joins TRBV20-1 to TRBJ2-7, with D perhaps assigned TRBD1 or TRBD2 (5 bases each). From germline, CDR1 is DFQATT and CDR2 SNEGSKA (reference sequence). The CDR3 has 14 amino acids. Deletions cut 1 base from V and 7 bases from J, with 17 bases between. The chain's CDR3 is CSARVVIGAREQYF. The CDR3 nucleotides are TGCAGTGCTAGAGTGGTTATCGGGGCCAGGGAGCAGTACTTC.

There are many counts of this clonotype. The genes are TRBV5-1 and TRBJ2-1, with D uncertain. V lost 2 bases, J lost 6 bases, and 9 bases lay in between. The CDR3 consists of 13 residues. The germline gives CDR1 SGHRS, CDR2 YFSETQ. The CDR3 protein is CASSLRIGNEQFF. The CDR3 bases are TGCGCCAGCAGCTTACGGATAGGCAATGAGCAGTTCTTC.

This clonotype appeared a few times. This chain uses TRBV2 with TRBJ2-1; D call uncertain. Germline V CDR1 and CDR2: SNHLY, FYNNEI. CDR3 size: 12 residues. The germline V and J ends were trimmed by 5 bases and 8 bases, with 10 bases remaining between them. DNA of the CDR3: TGTGCCAGCAGTAAATTGGTCGATGAGCAGTTCTTC. Protein: CASSKLVDEQFF. Looking up the rest from reference TRBV2 and TRBJ2-1 gives the full variable domain: EPEVTQTPSHQVTQMGQEVILRCVPISNHLYFYWYRQILGQKVEFLVSFYNNEISEKSEIFDDQFSVERPDGSNFTLKIRSTKLEDSAMYFCASSKLVDEQFFGPGTRLTVL.

The table lists this clonotype with many counts. The CDR3 loop reads CASSGQLAGTYEQYF. The CDR3 nucleotides are TGCGCCAGCAGTGGTCAGCTAGCGGGGACCTACGAGCAGTACTTC. The chain combines TRBV10-2 with TRBJ2-7; 9 nucleotides line up with TRBD2. The J segment lost 2 bases and the V segment lost 4 bases, leaving 6 bases of the junction unmatched. The CDR3 is made up of 15 amino acids. Germline values: CDR1 WSHSY, CDR2 SAAADI.

In this sample, this clonotype turned up many times. The genes are TRBV18 and TRBJ2-1; D unclear. V was trimmed by 3 bases and J by 8 bases, leaving 14 bases between them. Germline assignment: CDR1 KGHSH and CDR2 LQKENI. This CDR3 has 14 amino acids. CDR3 DNA sequence: TGTGCCAGCTCACCGGTTGTAGGCTGGGATGAGCAGTTCTTC. It is translated as CASSPVVGWDEQFF.

This clonotype was seen at least ten times. The chain is built from TRBV11-2 and TRBJ2-2, with D uncertain. V lost 5 bases and J lost 5, with 12 bases in between. The CDR3 contains 14 residues. Germline-derived CDR1 and CDR2 are SGHAT and FQNNGV. The CDR3 DNA sequence: TGTGCCAGCAGCCCGCTAAAACAAACCGGGGAGCTGTTTTTT. Residues: CASSPLKQTGELFF.

This clonotype was seen at least ten times. This chain links TRBV7-3 with TRBJ2-2; possibly TRBD2 for D (5 bases). The CDR3 runs to 15 residues. The germline gives CDR1 SGHTA, CDR2 FQGTGA. Trimming left V 0 bases short and J 0 bases short, with 5 bases between. DNA of the CDR3: TGTGCCAGCAGCTTAACCGGGGCGAACACCGGGGAGCTGTTTTTT. Its translation: CASSLTGANTGELFF.

This clonotype was seen a handful of times. The chain couples TRBV6-4 to TRBJ2-5; 8 nucleotides align to TRBD1. V was pared by 2 bases and J by 2 bases, with 10 bases of the junction left unmatched. CDR3 size: 17 residues. In germline, CDR1 is MRHNA, CDR2 SNTAGT. The CDR3 region is CASSDRCQGARQETQYF. The DNA for the CDR3 is TGTGCCAGCAGTGACCGTTGTCAGGGGGCGCGACAAGAGACCCAGTACTTC.

This clonotype has more than one count but fewer than ten. The rearrangement joins TRBV3-1 to TRBJ2-1; maybe TRBD2 (6 bases). V was cut by 1 base and J by 6 bases, with 10 bases left in between. CDR3 length: 14 residues. Germline CDR1 LGHDT, CDR2 YNNKEL (reference sequence). The CDR3 sequence: CASSQGSGGNEQFF. The CDR3 DNA reads TGTGCCAGCAGCCAAGGTAGCGGAGGCAATGAGCAGTTCTTC.

This chain links TRBV13 with TRBJ2-7; D not certain. This CDR3 spans 15 amino acids. The ends were cut back, 4 bases at V and 3 bases at J, with 16 bases in the middle. Germline CDR1 is PRHDT and CDR2 is FYEKMQ (reference sequence). The CDR3, as DNA: TGTGCCAGCAGCTGGAGTGCCCACTCCCTCTACGAGCAGTACTTC. The encoded protein is CASSWSAHSLYEQYF.

The chain employs TRBV20-1 and TRBJ2-7; D might be TRBD2 (6 bases). Trimming stripped 3 bases from V and 0 bases from J, with 9 bases between. The CDR3 is 13 residues long. Germline CDR1 reads DFQATT; CDR2 reads SNEGSKA (reference sequence). The CDR3, as DNA: TGCAGTGCTAGGACTAGGAGCTCCTACGAGCAGTACTTC. Amino acid sequence: CSARTRSSYEQYF.

The genes are TRBV19 and TRBJ2-1; D may be TRBD1 (5 bases). Germline V gene sequence: CDR1 LNHDA, CDR2 SQIVND (reference sequence). The CDR3 covers 14 residues. V was clipped by 5 bases and J by 7 bases, with 15 bases between them. This CDR3 is CASSAVLQENEQFF. The CDR3, as DNA: TGTGCCAGTAGTGCAGTATTACAGGAAAATGAGCAGTTCTTC.

This clonotype was counted only a few times. The J gene is TRBJ2-1, the V gene TRBV5-1; D unclear. CDR1 and CDR2 from the germline V gene are SGHRS and YFSETQ. The V and J ends lost 4 bases and 5 bases respectively, with 10 bases between them. The CDR3 covers 13 residues. This CDR3 reads CASSVTSDNEQFF. The DNA for the CDR3 is TGCGCCAGCAGCGTGACCAGCGACAATGAGCAGTTCTTC.

This clonotype was detected many times. V gene TRBV2 combines with J gene TRBJ2-1; D is unclear. Germline V gene lookup returns CDR1 SNHLY and CDR2 FYNNEI. The V and J ends lost 1 base and 6 bases respectively, with 10 bases between them. The CDR3 spans 14 residues. The chain's CDR3 is CASSEVPEFNEQFF. CDR3 bases: TGTGCCAGCAGTGAAGTCCCAGAATTCAATGAGCAGTTCTTC.

This clonotype was counted many times. This chain joins TRBV13 and TRBJ2-1; tentative D call: TRBD2 (6 bases). The V gene lost 5 bases and the J gene lost 4 bases, with 18 bases spanning the gap. Germline V CDR1 and CDR2: PRHDT, FYEKMQ (reference sequence). The CDR3 is 16 residues long. CDR3 protein: CASSPPVRAGYNEQFF. The DNA for the CDR3 is TGTGCCAGCAGCCCCCCTGTACGAGCGGGTTACAATGAGCAGTTCTTC.

There are many counts of this clonotype. This chain joins TRBV2 and TRBJ2-7, with TRBD2 matching over 9 bases. The CDR3 totals 16 residues. Germline-derived CDR1 and CDR2 are SNHLY and FYNNEI. Trimming at V came to 1 base and at J to 6 bases, leaving 10 bases not matched to a gene. The CDR3 bases are TGTGCCAGCAGTGAAGACAACTCAGCGGGGGGCCGCGAGCAGTACTTC. Residues: CASSEDNSAGGREQYF. Together with reference TRBV2 and TRBJ2-7, the CDR3 gives the full variable domain: EPEVTQTPSHQVTQMGQEVILRCVPISNHLYFYWYRQILGQKVEFLVSFYNNEISEKSEIFDDQFSVERPDGSNFTLKIRSTKLEDSAMYFCASSEDNSAGGREQYFGPGTRLTVT.

This clonotype turned up a few times. The genes are TRBV7-6 and TRBJ2-2; the D gene is possibly TRBD1 (6 bases). CDR1 is SGHVS, CDR2 FNYEAQ, per germline. The CDR3 extends over 14 amino acids. V was shortened by 5 bases and J by 5 bases, with 12 bases between the two germline ends. In DNA, the CDR3 is TGTGCCAGCAGCCCCAGGGACATTACCGGGGAGCTGTTTTTT. Translation gives CASSPRDITGELFF.

The chain recombines TRBV5-1 with TRBJ2-1; the match to TRBD1 covers 9 bases. CDR3 length: 14 residues. The V gene end was trimmed by 4 bases and the J gene end by 9 bases; junction bases not matched to a gene: 8. Germline V lookup: CDR1 SGHRS, CDR2 YFSETQ. The CDR3 sequence is CASSKGTGQFEQFF. In DNA form, the CDR3 reads TGCGCCAGCAGCAAAGGGACAGGGCAATTTGAGCAGTTCTTC.

In its sample, this clonotype was seen a few times. The J gene is TRBJ2-7, the V gene TRBV4-1; a weak D match, TRBD1 (5 bases). V lost 0 bases to trimming and J lost 4 bases, with 19 bases between them. Germline CDR1 MGHRA, CDR2 YSYEKL. The CDR3 sequence is 17 residues long. The DNA for the CDR3 is TGCGCCAGCAGCCAAGATCGATTAGGGGCGCAACGTTACGAGCAGTACTTC. Its translation: CASSQDRLGAQRYEQYF.

This clonotype was found many times. The V gene is TRBV20-1, the J gene TRBJ2-3; TRBD2 aligns across 14 bases. V was pared by 6 bases and J by 0 bases, with 11 bases of the junction left unmatched. The CDR3 has 18 residues. Per germline, CDR1 DFQATT and CDR2 SNEGSKA (reference sequence). The CDR3 protein is CSATLTSGRALSTDTQYF. Here the CDR3 DNA reads TGCAGTGCAACCTTGACTAGCGGGAGGGCCTTAAGCACAGATACGCAGTATTTT.

This clonotype was counted ten times or more. CDR3 in amino acids: CASSQVGQDRADNEQFF. The DNA of the CDR3 is TGTGCCAGCAGCCAAGTTGGGCAGGACAGGGCAGACAATGAGCAGTTCTTC. The chain carries TRBV3-1 and TRBJ2-1; 8 nucleotides line up with TRBD1. Germline V gene data show CDR1 as LGHDT and CDR2 as YNNKEL (reference sequence). This CDR3 comprises 17 residues. V shed 1 base and J 5 bases; nucleotides not matched to a gene: 10.

This clonotype was picked up many times. The genes are TRBV7-9 and TRBJ2-5, with 8 bases that match TRBD1. In germline, CDR1 is SEHNR, CDR2 FQNEAQ (reference sequence). The CDR3 has 15 residues. V shed 5 bases, J shed 5 bases, and the junction held 10 bases outside the gene matches. DNA for the CDR3: TGTGCCAGCAGCCTTCGGACAGGGCGAGTGGAGACCCAGTACTTC. It encodes CASSLRTGRVETQYF. The whole variable domain, remainder taken from reference TRBV7-9 and TRBJ2-5, is DTGVSQNPRHKITKRGQNVTFRCDPISEHNRLYWYRQTLGQGPEFLTYFQNEAQLEKSRLLSDRFSAERPKGSFSTLEIQRTEQGDSAMYLCASSLRTGRVETQYFGPGTRLLVL.

This clonotype was counted ten times or more. The chain links TRBV5-1 to TRBJ2-3, with a possible D match to TRBD2 (6 bases). CDR1 and CDR2 (germline): SGHRS, YFSETQ. V lost 0 bases, J lost 2 bases, and 13 bases lay in between. The CDR3 covers 16 residues. Here the CDR3 DNA reads TGCGCCAGCAGCTTGGGATCGGCGGGGAACACAGATACGCAGTATTTT. This codes for CASSLGSAGNTDTQYF.

At least ten counts were recorded for this clonotype. The V gene is TRBV24-1, the J gene TRBJ1-1; 10 bases align to TRBD1. The CDR3 is 17 amino acids. Trimming cost V 4 bases and J 1 base; bases outside gene matches: 8. Germline lookup yields CDR1 KGHDR and CDR2 SFDVKD. Here the CDR3 DNA reads TGTGCCACCAGTGACGCACCGGGACAGGGGACGAACACTGAAGCTTTCTTT. Protein product: CATSDAPGQGTNTEAFF.